This T cell receptor (beta chain) is from a study of blood T cell repertoires in COVID-19. V was clipped by 3 bases and J by 4 bases, with 3 bases between them. From germline, CDR1 is LNHDA and CDR2 SQIVND (reference sequence). This CDR3 contains 11 residues. Data came from immunoSEQ multiplex PCR; TCRdb stores just in-frame clones and leaves some out. The data show around 260,000 clones, 85% seen once. V usage is TRBV19 and J usage is TRBJ1-1; D is unclear. The receptor comes from a human donor in a cohort sampled during active COVID-19. The sequenced material came from peripheral blood. As DNA, the CDR3 is TGTGCCAGTAGTATGGCCACTGAAGCTTTCTTT. It encodes CASSMATEAFF.